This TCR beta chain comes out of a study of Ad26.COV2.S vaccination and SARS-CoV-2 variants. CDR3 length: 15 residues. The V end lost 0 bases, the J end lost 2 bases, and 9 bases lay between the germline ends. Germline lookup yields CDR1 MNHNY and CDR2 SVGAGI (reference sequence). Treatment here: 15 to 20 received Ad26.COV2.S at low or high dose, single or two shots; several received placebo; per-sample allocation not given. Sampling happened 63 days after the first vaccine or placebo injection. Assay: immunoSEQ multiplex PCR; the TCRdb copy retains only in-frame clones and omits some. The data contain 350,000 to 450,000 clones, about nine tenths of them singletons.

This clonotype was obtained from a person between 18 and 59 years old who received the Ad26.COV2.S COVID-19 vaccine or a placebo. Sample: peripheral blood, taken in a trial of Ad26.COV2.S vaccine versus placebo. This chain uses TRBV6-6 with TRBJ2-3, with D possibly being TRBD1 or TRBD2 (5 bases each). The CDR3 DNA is TGTGCCAGCAGTTACTCGACGGGGCTCACAGATACGCAGTATTTT. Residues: CASSYSTGLTDTQYF.